Following are 4 T cell receptor beta chains from one sample sequenced in a study of T cells in Graves' hyperthyroidism and ophthalmopathy. Template material for amplifying TCR beta CDR3 regions consisted of RNA transcripts. HTBI primers were the set used in a first-round RT-PCR of the TCR CDR3. A single record per CDR3 protein comes from TCRdb applying MiXCR to the multiplex PCR reads. The sample includes some 270,000 distinct CDR3 sequences, approximately 23% of them seen just once. The sample comprised blood. The source of these receptors is a woman in her thirties or forties with Graves' ophthalmopathy.

This clonotype has at least ten counts. V and J are TRBV12-3 or TRBV12-4 and TRBJ2-7; possible D gene TRBD2, 5 bases. Between the trimmed V and J ends, which lost 2 bases and 2 bases, there was a span of 10 bases. The CDR3 runs to 14 residues. The CDR3 bases are TGTGCCAGCAGTTTATCGCGGGCCACCTACGAGCAGTACTTC. Translation: CASSLSRATYEQYF.

The chain couples TRBV12-3 or TRBV12-4 to TRBJ2-7; D unclear. Trimming pared 1 base from V and 5 bases from J, leaving 12 bases between. The CDR3 sequence is 14 residues long. The CDR3 protein is CASSLVVPSDEQYF. CDR3 coding DNA: TGTGCCAGCAGTTTAGTTGTACCTTCGGACGAGCAGTACTTC.

This clonotype appeared many times. V usage is TRBV13 and J usage is TRBJ1-2; D is undetermined. V was cut by 0 bases and J by 3 bases, with 5 bases left in between. Germline V CDR1 and CDR2: PRHDT, FYEKMQ (reference sequence). CDR3 size: 13 residues. For the CDR3, the DNA is TGTGCCAGCAGCTTAGGGGGATACTATGGCTACACCTTC. Residues: CASSLGGYYGYTF.

This clonotype was counted ten times or more. V usage is TRBV28 and J usage is TRBJ1-1; D remains unclear. Germline CDR1 and CDR2: MDHEN and SYDVKM. Trimming removed 2 bases from V and 5 bases from J, with 15 bases in between. The CDR3 runs to 15 residues. The CDR3 spells CASSLTLVQKTEAFF. CDR3 nucleotide sequence: TGTGCCAGCAGTTTAACTCTCGTACAGAAGACTGAAGCTTTCTTT.